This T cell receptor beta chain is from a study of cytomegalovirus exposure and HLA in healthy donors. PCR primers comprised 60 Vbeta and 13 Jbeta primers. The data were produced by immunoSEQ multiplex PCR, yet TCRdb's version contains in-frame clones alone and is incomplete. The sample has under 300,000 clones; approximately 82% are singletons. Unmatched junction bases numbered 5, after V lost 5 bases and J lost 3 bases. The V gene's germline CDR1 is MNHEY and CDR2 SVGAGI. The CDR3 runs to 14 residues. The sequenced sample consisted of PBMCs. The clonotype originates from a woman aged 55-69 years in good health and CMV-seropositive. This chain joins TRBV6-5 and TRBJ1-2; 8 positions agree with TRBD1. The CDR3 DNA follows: TGTGCCAGCAGTGAAGGGACAGGCTACTATGGCTACACCTTC. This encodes CASSEGTGYYGYTF.